The source of this T cell receptor (beta chain) is a study of cytomegalovirus exposure and HLA in healthy donors (dated by TCRdb to the late 2010s). For the study in its entirety: The approximately 710 repertoires of the first cohort and the 120 or so validation repertoires were produced on the same platform, according to a later analysis. To predict cytomegalovirus infection status, the study combined high-throughput TCR immunosequencing, statistical association of individual TCRs with disease status, and machine learning. The study was designed to test whether signatures of past pathogen exposure could be identified by cataloging public T cell receptors. A separate validation cohort of 100 to 150 different subjects was used in addition to the approximately 610-subject first cohort.

The donors belonged to the validation cohort of roughly 120 subjects, which was separate from the roughly 700-subject first cohort. This clone has a single count. It lacks a known antigen. Nothing much larger sits one base from this clone, and base qualities are not available. Overall study outcomes, separate from this receptor: The authors suggested that the approach could potentially be generalized to other disease states and immunological phenotypes. In vitro tests confirmed that a few of the cytomegalovirus-associated TCR beta chains recognize cytomegalovirus antigens. A later analysis had no HLA typing for the validation cohort, so co-occurrence there was scored across all 130 or so repertoires. Most TCR sequences were seen in very few donors, while some public TCRs were found in many individuals. The study gave a list of over 150 TCR beta chains associated with cytomegalovirus. The classifier was reported to diagnose cytomegalovirus status with high specificity and sensitivity in both the original cohort and the validation cohort. Subsequent analysis determined that TCRs grouped into clusters in the first cohort also showed a tendency toward co-occurrence across the roughly 120 validation repertoires, and 85% to 95% of cluster scores exceeded 0.

The protocol used for the library was the immunoSEQ multiplex PCR assay. The paper's processing steps were these. A statistical classification framework was built for diagnosing cytomegalovirus status from the catalog of TCR beta chain sequences. TCRdb took this table from immuneACCESS and kept in-frame rearrangements with V and J called. Such tables lack part of the clones; where checked against another copy, unresolved V genes explain under half of the gap, and the rest is unexplained. D and trimming were read from the DNA, whereas the V and J calls and clone size are those reported in that table. In all, the sample holds fewer than 250,000 clones, and approximately 87% of those were seen once. The top ten hold around 5.6% of the sample. Sequenced sample: PBMCs. The TCR comes from a woman aged 18-29 years in good health and CMV-seronegative.

The CDR3 loop reads CASGFAAHYGYTF. The nucleotides are TGTGCCAGCGGGTTCGCCGCGCACTATGGCTACACCTTC. The chain is made from TRBV2 and TRBJ1-2, with the D gene uncertain. V is shortened by 8 bases, J by 3 bases, and the region joining them spans 13 bases. From cysteine to phenylalanine, the CDR3 is 13 amino acids long. The entry retains the CDR3 DNA only, 39 bases that are in frame from base 1. The germline V gene gives CDR1 as SNHLY and CDR2 as FYNNEI.